Below, one T cell receptor (beta chain) is given with its context. Splitting the CD4+ cells yielded a CD45RA+ naive subset and a CD45RA-negative memory subset. Here immunoSEQ multiplex PCR was the method, and the copy in TCRdb shows in-frame clones only, minus some. The profile shows approximately 2,000,000 clones, about 90% of them singletons. The data are from a study of shared clonotypes between healthy human individuals. The CDR3 contains 15 residues. V gave up 2 bases and J gave up 4 bases, with 14 bases separating them. CDR1 is MGHDK and CDR2 is SYGVNS in the germline V gene. The chain combines TRBV25-1 with TRBJ1-1; D is uncertain. The sequence derives from a man aged 18-30 years in good health. Some clones in this sample may be carry-over from other donors' samples. Sequencing was carried out using naive CD4+ T cells from PBMCs. The subset was: CD45RA+ positively selected. CDR3 residues: CASSEVRLGSTEAFF. CDR3 nucleotide sequence: TGTGCCAGCAGTGAAGTACGGTTGGGGAGCACTGAAGCTTTCTTT.